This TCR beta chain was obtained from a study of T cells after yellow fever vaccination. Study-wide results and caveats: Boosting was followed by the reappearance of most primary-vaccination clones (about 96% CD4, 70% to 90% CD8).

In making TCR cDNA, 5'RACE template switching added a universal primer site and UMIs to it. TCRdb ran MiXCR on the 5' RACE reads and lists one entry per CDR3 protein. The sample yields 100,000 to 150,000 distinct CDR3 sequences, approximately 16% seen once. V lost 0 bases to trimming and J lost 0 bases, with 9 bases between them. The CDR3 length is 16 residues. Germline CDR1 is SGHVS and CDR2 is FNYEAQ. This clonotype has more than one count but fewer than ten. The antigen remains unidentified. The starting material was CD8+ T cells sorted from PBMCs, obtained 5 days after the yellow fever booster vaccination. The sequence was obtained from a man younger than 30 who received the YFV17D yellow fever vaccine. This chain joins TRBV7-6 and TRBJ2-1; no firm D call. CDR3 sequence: CASSLALSSSYNEQFF. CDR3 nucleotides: TGTGCCAGCAGCTTAGCGCTCAGCAGCTCCTACAATGAGCAGTTCTTC.